What follows are 16 T cell receptor beta chains derived from one specimen sequenced in a study of T cell changes during pregnancy in multiple sclerosis. Assay used: immunoSEQ multiplex PCR; TCRdb lists only in-frame clones, some missing. Among roughly 97,000 clones listed, about nine tenths were seen once. The sequences come from peripheral blood, collected in the second trimester of pregnancy. The receptors come from a female donor in good health, enrolled as a control in a pregnancy study.

V and J are TRBV5-1 and TRBJ2-7, with TRBD2 matching 15 bases. The CDR3 sequence is 18 residues long. Germline V gene sequence: CDR1 SGHRS, CDR2 YFSETQ. The trim removed 1 base at V and 5 bases at J, leaving 10 bases unmatched. The CDR3 DNA reads as TGCGCCAGCAGCTTGCGATCGGGACTAGCGGGAGGAGGCAACGAGCAGTACTTC. It is translated as CASSLRSGLAGGGNEQYF.

The J gene is TRBJ1-2, the V gene TRBV7-9, with D unclear. V was shortened by 5 bases and J by 5 bases, with 12 bases between the two germline ends. CDR1 is SEHNR and CDR2 is FQNEAQ in the germline V gene (reference sequence). There are 13 residues in the CDR3. The DNA for the CDR3 is TGTGCCAGCAGCCGAGGTGGCCAGTATGGCTACACCTTC. Amino acids: CASSRGGQYGYTF.

This chain links TRBV28 with TRBJ1-5; 8 bases are a match to TRBD1. Germline CDR1 reads MDHEN; CDR2 reads SYDVKM. V lost 3 bases, J lost 7 bases, and 8 bases stayed unmatched. This CDR3 has 15 residues. The CDR3 loop is CASSFRDRFLQPQHF. CDR3 DNA sequence: TGTGCCAGCAGTTTTCGGGACAGGTTTTTACAGCCCCAGCATTTT.

V usage is TRBV19 and J usage is TRBJ1-4; D remains ambiguous. This CDR3 comprises 15 residues. Germline loops: CDR1 LNHDA, CDR2 SQIVND (reference sequence). V shed 2 bases and J shed 0 bases, with 7 bases lying between them. The CDR3 nucleotides read TGTGCCAGTAGTATAATCGGGGCAACTAATGAAAAACTGTTTTTT. It yields the protein CASSIIGATNEKLFF.

This clone was seen only once. V gene TRBV7-9 combines with J gene TRBJ2-3; 7 positions agree with TRBD2. This CDR3 is built from 14 residues. CDR1 and CDR2 from the germline V gene are SEHNR and FQNEAQ (reference sequence). V lost 11 bases, J lost 0 bases, and 8 bases stayed unmatched. CDR3 bases: TGTGCCTCTAAGGGAGGGGTTAGCACAGATACGCAGTATTTT. Protein sequence: CASKGGVSTDTQYF.

A single count supports this clone. In the same sample, other DNA sequences code for this CDR3. The rearrangement links TRBV7-2 to TRBJ1-5; 7 nucleotides agree with TRBD1. Trimming at V came to 5 bases and at J to 3 bases, leaving 4 bases not matched to a gene. Germline loops: CDR1 SGHTA, CDR2 FQGNSA. CDR3 size: 14 residues. The CDR3 is CASSPGTVNQPQHF. DNA of the CDR3: TGTGCCAGCAGCCCTGGGACAGTCAATCAGCCCCAGCATTTT.

Concerning this clone: One end of the junction fails to match germline, which may point to a read error. V gene TRBV29-1 combines with J gene TRBJ2-7; 9 bases fit TRBD1. CDR3 length equals 15 residues. CDR1 is SQVTM and CDR2 is ANQGSEA in the germline V gene. The CDR3 DNA follows: TGCAGCGTGGAAGGCTCCGGGACAGGGACCTACGAGCAGTACTTC. Translation: CSVEGSGTGTYEQYF.

This clone was recorded only once. The chain is built from TRBV25-1 and TRBJ2-2; perhaps TRBD1 as D (5 bases). The CDR3 contains 16 residues. Germline-derived CDR1 and CDR2 are MGHDK and SYGVNS. V was shortened by 2 bases and J by 8 bases, with 18 bases between the two germline ends. This CDR3 is CASSELTGPRRGELFF. The CDR3 DNA follows: TGTGCCAGCAGTGAACTAACAGGTCCACGACGGGGGGAGCTGTTTTTT.

The genes are TRBV7-9 and TRBJ2-7; 7 bases line up with TRBD1. The CDR3 is made up of 16 amino acids. Losses at the gene ends were 5 bases for V and 0 bases for J; bases not matched to a gene: 10. In germline, CDR1 is SEHNR, CDR2 FQNEAQ (reference sequence). The CDR3 bases are TGTGCCAGCAGCACACTGGACAGGTCGAGCTCCTACGAGCAGTACTTC. Translating gives CASSTLDRSSSYEQYF.

CDR3 region: CASSERSYGYTF. The CDR3, as DNA: TGTGCCAGCAGTGAGCGGAGCTATGGCTACACCTTC. This rearrangement joins TRBV2 to TRBJ1-2; D gene unclear. V lost 3 bases and J lost 4, with 6 bases in between. Germline values: CDR1 SNHLY, CDR2 FYNNEI. There are 12 residues in the CDR3.

The gene calls are TRBV7-2 and TRBJ2-7; D remains unclear. Germline V gene data show CDR1 as SGHTA and CDR2 as FQGNSA. The CDR3 loop spans 11 amino acids. V was trimmed by 5 bases and J by 4 bases, leaving 6 bases between them. Here the CDR3 reads CASSPGYEQYF. The DNA for the CDR3 is TGTGCCAGCAGCCCCGGGTACGAGCAGTACTTC.

The chain carries TRBV10-2 and TRBJ1-1; a possible D gene is TRBD1 (5 bases). The ends were cut back, 6 bases at V and 4 bases at J, with 15 bases in the middle. This CDR3 is 14 amino acids long. Germline CDR1 WSHSY, CDR2 SAAADI. CDR3 DNA: TGCGCCAGCAGCCTAACAGGAGACCTCACTGAAGCTTTCTTT. As protein: CASSLTGDLTEAFF.

The chain carries TRBV4-1 and TRBJ1-5; 9 nucleotides align to TRBD1. The CDR3 covers 19 residues. V shed 0 bases, J shed 7 bases, and the junction held 16 bases outside the gene matches. Germline V gene lookup returns CDR1 MGHRA and CDR2 YSYEKL. CDR3 in amino acids: CASSQEGFGTGNKWQPQHF. CDR3 coding DNA: TGCGCCAGCAGCCAAGAAGGCTTCGGGACAGGGAATAAGTGGCAGCCCCAGCATTTT.

The rearrangement links TRBV7-8 to TRBJ1-2, with D uncertain. The V gene lost 1 base and the J gene lost 4 bases, with 10 bases spanning the gap. Germline V gives CDR1 SGHVS, CDR2 FQNEAQ. The CDR3 contains 14 residues. The CDR3 sequence is CASSLEHQTYGYTF. CDR3 nucleotides: TGTGCCAGCAGCTTAGAACACCAAACCTATGGCTACACCTTC.

The chain joins TRBV10-3 to TRBJ1-4; D uncertain. Germline CDR1 reads ENHRY; CDR2 reads SYGVKD. V lost 4 bases to trimming and J lost 4 bases, with 7 bases between them. The CDR3 has 13 residues. CDR3 nucleotides: TGTGCCATCAGTGGTGCAGATAATGAAAAACTGTTTTTT. It codes for CAISGADNEKLFF.

The J gene is TRBJ2-7, the V gene TRBV28; TRBD2 matches at 11 bases. Per the germline V gene, CDR1 is MDHEN and CDR2 is SYDVKM. The CDR3 has 15 amino acids. V shed 6 bases and J 4 bases; nucleotides not matched to a gene: 8. Written as DNA, the CDR3 is TGTGCCAGCAGGGGGGGGGCTAGCGGGAGGTACGAGCAGTACTTC. Its translation is CASRGGASGRYEQYF.